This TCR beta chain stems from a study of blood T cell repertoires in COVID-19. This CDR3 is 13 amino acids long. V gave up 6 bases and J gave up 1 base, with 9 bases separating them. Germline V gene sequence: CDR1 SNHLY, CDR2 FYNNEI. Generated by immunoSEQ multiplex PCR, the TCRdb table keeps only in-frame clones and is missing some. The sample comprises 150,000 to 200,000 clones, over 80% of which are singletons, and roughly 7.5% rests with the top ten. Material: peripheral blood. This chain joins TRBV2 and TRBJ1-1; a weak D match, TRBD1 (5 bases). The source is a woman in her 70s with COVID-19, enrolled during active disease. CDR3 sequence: CASRRQTNTEAFF. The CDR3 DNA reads TGTGCCAGCAGGCGACAGACGAACACTGAAGCTTTCTTT. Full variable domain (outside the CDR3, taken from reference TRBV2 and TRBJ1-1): EPEVTQTPSHQVTQMGQEVILRCVPISNHLYFYWYRQILGQKVEFLVSFYNNEISEKSEIFDDQFSVERPDGSNFTLKIRSTKLEDSAMYFCASRRQTNTEAFFGQGTRLTVV.